A selection of T cell receptor beta chains follows, all from one sample in a study of early T cells in non-severe SARS-CoV-2 infection. MiXCR, run by TCRdb on the 5' RACE reads, gives a single entry per CDR3 protein. The data contain tens of thousands of distinct CDR3 sequences, roughly 12% of them singletons. The sequencing here drew on whole blood, taken at baseline. The receptors derive from an adult who was a healthcare worker with PCR-confirmed SARS-CoV-2 infection or an uninfected control (not recorded which). Both conserved end residues are part of each CDR3. A D gene is named only where the DNA matches it firmly. Size is omitted from some rows. Given values are once, few, many or a class for expanded clones.

cdr3_aa: CASSPTRGRALSTDTQYF
cdr3_nt: TGCGCCAGCAGCCCAACGCGCGGGCGGGCCCTCAGCACAGATACGCAGTATTTT
v_call: TRBV4-1
d_call: NA
j_call: TRBJ2-3
clone_size: NA

cdr3_aa: CASSSQGTLRTEAFF
cdr3_nt: TGTGCCAGCAGCTCACAGGGGACCCTGAGGACTGAAGCTTTCTTT
v_call: TRBV5-4
d_call: TRBD1
j_call: TRBJ1-1
clone_size: NA

cdr3_aa: CASSVGTGNEQFF
cdr3_nt: TGTGCCAGCAGCGTAGGGACAGGGAATGAGCAGTTCTTC
v_call: TRBV11-3
d_call: TRBD1
j_call: TRBJ2-1
clone_size: few

cdr3_aa: CASSLAPGANVLTF
cdr3_nt: TGTGCCAGCAGCTTAGCCCCTGGGGCCAACGTCCTGACTTTC
v_call: TRBV5-6
d_call: NA
j_call: TRBJ2-6
clone_size: few

cdr3_aa: CASSGNPGNTIYF
cdr3_nt: TGCGCCAGCAGCGGGAATCCTGGAAACACCATATATTTT
v_call: TRBV5-1
d_call: NA
j_call: TRBJ1-3
clone_size: NA

cdr3_aa: CASSETGGTLQPQHF
cdr3_nt: TGTGCCAGCAGTGAAACAGGGGGAACTCTTCAGCCCCAGCATTTT
v_call: TRBV6-4
d_call: TRBD1
j_call: TRBJ1-5
clone_size: NA

cdr3_aa: CASSVWRERGSYEQYF
cdr3_nt: TGTGCCAGCAGTGTGTGGCGGGAGAGGGGGTCCTACGAGCAGTACTTC
v_call: TRBV25-1
d_call: NA
j_call: TRBJ2-7
clone_size: NA

cdr3_aa: CASSRQGGVSPLHF
cdr3_nt: TGTGCCAGCAGTCGACAGGGGGGAGTTTCACCCCTCCACTTT
v_call: TRBV27
d_call: TRBD1
j_call: TRBJ1-6
clone_size: few

cdr3_aa: CASSSLRTGNTEAFF
cdr3_nt: TGTGCCAGCAGCTCCCTCCGGACAGGGAACACTGAAGCTTTCTTT
v_call: TRBV6-2/TRBV6-3
d_call: TRBD1
j_call: TRBJ1-1
clone_size: few

cdr3_aa: CASSPTGGIGYGYTF
cdr3_nt: TGTGCCAGCAGCCCTACAGGGGGGATAGGGTATGGCTACACCTTC
v_call: TRBV4-2
d_call: TRBD1
j_call: TRBJ1-2
clone_size: many

cdr3_aa: CATSRDLDTGELFF
cdr3_nt: TGTGCCACTAGTCGGGATTTAGACACCGGGGAGCTGTTTTTT
v_call: TRBV7-6
d_call: NA
j_call: TRBJ2-2
clone_size: NA

cdr3_aa: CASSEGTAVGETQYF
cdr3_nt: TGTGCCAGCAGCGAAGGGACAGCGGTAGGAGAGACCCAGTACTTC
v_call: TRBV28
d_call: TRBD1
j_call: TRBJ2-5
clone_size: NA

cdr3_aa: CAISEWWAADFYEQYF
cdr3_nt: TGTGCCATCAGTGAATGGTGGGCCGCTGACTTCTACGAGCAGTACTTC
v_call: TRBV10-3
d_call: NA
j_call: TRBJ2-7
clone_size: few

cdr3_aa: CASSRGDEQYF
cdr3_nt: TGTGCCAGCAGCCGAGGGGACGAGCAGTACTTC
v_call: TRBV7-9
d_call: NA
j_call: TRBJ2-7
clone_size: NA

cdr3_aa: CASSLPSGWNEQFF
cdr3_nt: TGTGCCAGCAGCCTCCCTTCCGGCTGGAATGAGCAGTTCTTC
v_call: TRBV3-1
d_call: NA
j_call: TRBJ2-1
clone_size: few

cdr3_aa: CASSLAGGFEAFF
cdr3_nt: TGTGCCAGCAGTTTAGCTGGGGGCTTTGAAGCTTTCTTT
v_call: TRBV12-3/TRBV12-4
d_call: NA
j_call: TRBJ1-1
clone_size: few

cdr3_aa: CASSSDKTEAFF
cdr3_nt: TGTGCCAGCAGCTCTGACAAGACTGAAGCTTTCTTT
v_call: TRBV7-9
d_call: NA
j_call: TRBJ1-1
clone_size: NA

cdr3_aa: CASSRTAGQPQHF
cdr3_nt: TGTGCCAGCAGCCGGACAGCGGGACAGCCCCAGCATTTT
v_call: TRBV7-6
d_call: NA
j_call: TRBJ1-5
clone_size: many

cdr3_aa: CASSFPFPISGPSTDTQYF
cdr3_nt: TGTGCCAGCAGCTTTCCCTTTCCCATTAGCGGGCCCTCCACAGATACGCAGTATTTT
v_call: TRBV7-8
d_call: TRBD2
j_call: TRBJ2-3
clone_size: NA

cdr3_aa: CSVAPGLTEAFF
cdr3_nt: TGCAGCGTTGCGCCAGGGCTCACTGAAGCTTTCTTT
v_call: TRBV29-1
d_call: NA
j_call: TRBJ1-1
clone_size: many

cdr3_aa: CASSFRDRTYEQYF
cdr3_nt: TGTGCCAGCAGCTTCCGGGACAGAACCTACGAGCAGTACTTC
v_call: TRBV11-2
d_call: TRBD1
j_call: TRBJ2-7
clone_size: NA

cdr3_aa: CASSQAGQTNSPLHF
cdr3_nt: TGTGCCAGCAGCCAAGCCGGACAAACTAATTCACCCCTCCACTTT
v_call: TRBV4-2
d_call: NA
j_call: TRBJ1-6
clone_size: NA

cdr3_aa: CASSSQGLDQPQHF
cdr3_nt: TGCGCCAGCAGCTCCCAGGGGCTAGATCAGCCCCAGCATTTT
v_call: TRBV5-1
d_call: NA
j_call: TRBJ1-5
clone_size: many

cdr3_aa: CASSSSLSYEQYF
cdr3_nt: TGTGCCAGCAGTTCCTCCTTATCCTACGAGCAGTACTTC
v_call: TRBV6-2/TRBV6-3
d_call: NA
j_call: TRBJ2-7
clone_size: NA

cdr3_aa: CASSRGGNIDEQFF
cdr3_nt: TGTGCCAGCAGCCGAGGGGGCAATATCGATGAGCAGTTCTTC
v_call: TRBV4-2
d_call: TRBD1
j_call: TRBJ2-1
clone_size: NA

cdr3_aa: CASGYRYNEQFF
cdr3_nt: TGTGCTAGTGGTTATAGGTACAATGAGCAGTTCTTC
v_call: TRBV12-5
d_call: NA
j_call: TRBJ2-1
clone_size: NA

cdr3_aa: CASLTGGGMNTEAFF
cdr3_nt: TGTGCCAGCCTGACAGGCGGCGGGATGAACACTGAAGCTTTCTTT
v_call: TRBV6-6
d_call: NA
j_call: TRBJ1-1
clone_size: few

cdr3_aa: CASSKGTGGKNIQYF
cdr3_nt: TGCGCCAGCAGCAAGGGGACGGGAGGCAAAAACATTCAGTACTTC
v_call: TRBV5-1
d_call: TRBD2
j_call: TRBJ2-4
clone_size: few

cdr3_aa: CASSRNMQGYTF
cdr3_nt: TGTGCCAGCAGCCGTAACATGCAAGGCTACACCTTC
v_call: TRBV3-1
d_call: NA
j_call: TRBJ1-2
clone_size: NA

cdr3_aa: CSATSGTTYEQYF
cdr3_nt: TGCAGTGCCACCTCCGGGACTACGTACGAGCAGTACTTC
v_call: TRBV20-1
d_call: TRBD2
j_call: TRBJ2-7
clone_size: few

cdr3_aa: CASSKLGTEAFF
cdr3_nt: TGTGCCAGCAGCAAGCTAGGGACTGAAGCTTTCTTT
v_call: TRBV6-6
d_call: NA
j_call: TRBJ1-1
clone_size: many

cdr3_aa: CASSQENTDTQYF
cdr3_nt: TGTGCCAGCAGCCAGGAAAACACAGATACGCAGTATTTT
v_call: TRBV7-9
d_call: NA
j_call: TRBJ2-3
clone_size: many

cdr3_aa: CSARDMVSLAKNIQYF
cdr3_nt: TGCAGTGCTAGAGATATGGTATCCCTAGCCAAAAACATTCAGTACTTC
v_call: TRBV20-1
d_call: NA
j_call: TRBJ2-4
clone_size: NA

cdr3_aa: CASSPGQATTGELFF
cdr3_nt: TGTGCCAGCAGCCCCGGACAGGCGACCACCGGGGAGCTGTTTTTT
v_call: TRBV11-2
d_call: TRBD1
j_call: TRBJ2-2
clone_size: few

cdr3_aa: CASSLSSYEQYF
cdr3_nt: TGTGCCAGCAGCCTGAGCTCCTACGAGCAGTACTTC
v_call: TRBV11-2
d_call: NA
j_call: TRBJ2-7
clone_size: NA

cdr3_aa: CASSYRVNEQFF
cdr3_nt: TGTGCCAGCAGCTACAGGGTTAATGAGCAGTTCTTC
v_call: TRBV7-6
d_call: NA
j_call: TRBJ2-1
clone_size: many

cdr3_aa: CASSLSPGAEAFF
cdr3_nt: TGTGCCAGCAGTTTATCTCCGGGTGCTGAAGCTTTCTTT
v_call: TRBV27
d_call: NA
j_call: TRBJ1-1
clone_size: many

cdr3_aa: CASSSLSYEQYF
cdr3_nt: TGTGCCAGCAGCTCCCTGTCCTACGAGCAGTACTTC
v_call: TRBV13
d_call: NA
j_call: TRBJ2-7
clone_size: NA

cdr3_aa: CATSDRWTGRNEQFF
cdr3_nt: TGTGCCACCAGTGATCGATGGACAGGACGCAATGAGCAGTTCTTC
v_call: TRBV24-1
d_call: TRBD1
j_call: TRBJ2-1
clone_size: many

cdr3_aa: CASSKQDEQYF
cdr3_nt: TGTGCCAGCAGTAAACAGGACGAGCAGTACTTC
v_call: TRBV2
d_call: NA
j_call: TRBJ2-7
clone_size: few

cdr3_aa: CSVGTGGSEEYF
cdr3_nt: TGCAGCGTGGGGACAGGGGGCTCAGAGGAGTATTTT
v_call: TRBV29-1
d_call: TRBD1
j_call: TRBJ2-3
clone_size: NA

cdr3_aa: CASSHGRGTDTQYF
cdr3_nt: TGTGCCAGCAGCCATGGCAGAGGCACAGATACGCAGTATTTT
v_call: TRBV9
d_call: NA
j_call: TRBJ2-3
clone_size: few

cdr3_aa: CASSLETGRNQPQHF
cdr3_nt: TGCGCCAGCAGCTTGGAAACAGGAAGAAATCAGCCCCAGCATTTT
v_call: TRBV5-1
d_call: NA
j_call: TRBJ1-5
clone_size: few

cdr3_aa: CASSRQGEDTQYF
cdr3_nt: TGTGCCAGCAGTCGACAGGGAGAAGATACGCAGTATTTT
v_call: TRBV25-1
d_call: TRBD1
j_call: TRBJ2-3
clone_size: few

cdr3_aa: CATSPAALAAKNIQYF
cdr3_nt: TGTGCCACCAGCCCGGCTGCCTTGGCGGCCAAAAACATTCAGTACTTC
v_call: TRBV15
d_call: NA
j_call: TRBJ2-4
clone_size: NA

cdr3_aa: CSARDTLAGGSEQFF
cdr3_nt: TGCAGTGCTAGAGATACGCTAGCGGGGGGGAGTGAGCAGTTCTTC
v_call: TRBV20-1
d_call: TRBD2
j_call: TRBJ2-1
clone_size: NA

cdr3_aa: CASSPGGGETQYF
cdr3_nt: TGTGCCAGCAGTCCTGGCGGGGGAGAGACCCAGTACTTC
v_call: TRBV28
d_call: TRBD2
j_call: TRBJ2-5
clone_size: many

cdr3_aa: CASSEYGRTNEKLFF
cdr3_nt: TGTGCCAGCAGTGAATACGGGAGGACTAATGAAAAACTGTTTTTT
v_call: TRBV6-1
d_call: NA
j_call: TRBJ1-4
clone_size: many

cdr3_aa: CASSLSTGVSEAFF
cdr3_nt: TGTGCCAGCAGCCTATCGACAGGGGTGTCTGAAGCTTTCTTT
v_call: TRBV4-2
d_call: TRBD1
j_call: TRBJ1-1
clone_size: many

cdr3_aa: CASNNYSPGSYEQYF
cdr3_nt: TGTGCCAGCAACAATTACTCCCCTGGATCCTACGAGCAGTACTTC
v_call: TRBV28
d_call: NA
j_call: TRBJ2-7
clone_size: NA

cdr3_aa: CASSFAHGAYEQYF
cdr3_nt: TGTGCCAGCAGCTTCGCTCACGGAGCCTACGAGCAGTACTTC
v_call: TRBV7-2
d_call: NA
j_call: TRBJ2-7
clone_size: many

cdr3_aa: CASILREFNEKLFF
cdr3_nt: TGTGCCAGCATCCTAAGGGAGTTTAATGAAAAACTGTTTTTT
v_call: TRBV2
d_call: NA
j_call: TRBJ1-4
clone_size: many

cdr3_aa: CASSPTGSEAFF
cdr3_nt: TGTGCCAGCAGCCCGACAGGGAGTGAAGCTTTCTTT
v_call: TRBV14
d_call: TRBD1
j_call: TRBJ1-1
clone_size: few

cdr3_aa: CASSLEMNYGYTF
cdr3_nt: TGCGCCAGCAGCTTGGAAATGAACTATGGCTACACCTTC
v_call: TRBV5-1
d_call: NA
j_call: TRBJ1-2
clone_size: NA

cdr3_aa: CASSYLRGGVYEQYF
cdr3_nt: TGTGCCAGCAGCTACCTCCGCGGGGGGGTCTACGAGCAGTACTTC
v_call: TRBV28
d_call: TRBD2
j_call: TRBJ2-7
clone_size: NA